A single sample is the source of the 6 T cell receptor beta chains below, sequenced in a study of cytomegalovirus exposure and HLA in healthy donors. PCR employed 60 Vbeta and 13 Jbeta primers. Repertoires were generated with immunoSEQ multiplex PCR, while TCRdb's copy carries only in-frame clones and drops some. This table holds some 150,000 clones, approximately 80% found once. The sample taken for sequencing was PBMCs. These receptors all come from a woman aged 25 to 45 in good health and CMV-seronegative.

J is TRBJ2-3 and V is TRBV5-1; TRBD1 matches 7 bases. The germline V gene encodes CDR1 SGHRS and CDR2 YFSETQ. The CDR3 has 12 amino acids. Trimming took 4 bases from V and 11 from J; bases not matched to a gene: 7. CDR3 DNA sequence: TGCGCCAGCAGCCGAGACTCAGGGGGGCAGTATTTT. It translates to CASSRDSGGQYF.

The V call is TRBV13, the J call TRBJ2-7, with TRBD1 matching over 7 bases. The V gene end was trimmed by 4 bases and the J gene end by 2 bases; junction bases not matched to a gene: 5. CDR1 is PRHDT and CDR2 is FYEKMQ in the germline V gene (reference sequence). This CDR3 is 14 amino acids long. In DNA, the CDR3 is TGTGCCAGCAGCTACCGGGACAGAACCTACGAGCAGTACTTC. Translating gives CASSYRDRTYEQYF.

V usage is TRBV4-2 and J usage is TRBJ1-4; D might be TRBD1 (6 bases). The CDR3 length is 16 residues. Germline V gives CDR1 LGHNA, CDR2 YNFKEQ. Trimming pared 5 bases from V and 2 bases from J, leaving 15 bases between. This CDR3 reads CASSEGFQGTNEKLFF. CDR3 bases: TGTGCCAGCAGCGAAGGGTTTCAGGGGACTAATGAAAAACTGTTTTTT.

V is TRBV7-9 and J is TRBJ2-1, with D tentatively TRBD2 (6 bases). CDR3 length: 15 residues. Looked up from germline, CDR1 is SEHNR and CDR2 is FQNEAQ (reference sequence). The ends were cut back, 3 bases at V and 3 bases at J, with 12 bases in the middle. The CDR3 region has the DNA TGTGCCAGCAGCTTGAGTAGCGGCCACTACAATGAGCAGTTCTTC. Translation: CASSLSSGHYNEQFF.

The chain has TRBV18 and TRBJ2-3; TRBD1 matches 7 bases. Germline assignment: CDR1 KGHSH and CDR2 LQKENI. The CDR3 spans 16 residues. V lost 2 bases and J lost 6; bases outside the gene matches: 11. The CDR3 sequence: CASSPYRQGPVDTQYF. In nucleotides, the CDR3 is TGTGCCAGCTCACCATACCGACAGGGTCCCGTGGATACGCAGTATTTT.

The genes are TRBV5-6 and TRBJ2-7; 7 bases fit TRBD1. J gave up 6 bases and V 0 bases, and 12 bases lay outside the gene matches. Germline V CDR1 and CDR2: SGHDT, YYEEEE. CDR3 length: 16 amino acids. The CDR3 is CASSLDLGQGDAEQYF. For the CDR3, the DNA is TGTGCCAGCAGCTTGGACTTGGGGCAGGGGGATGCCGAGCAGTACTTC.